In this sample, the clone carrying this T cell receptor (beta chain) turned up once. The target antigen is unknown. Measured with immunoSEQ multiplex PCR; TCRdb has only the in-frame clones, and not every one. In the table there are about 5,300 clones, 75% to 95% of which are singletons. The sample originates from a study of neoadjuvant nivolumab and ipilimumab in lung cancer. General observations from the study: TCR richness and clonality were higher in tumors than adjacent uninvolved lung. Only a small number of samples underwent TCR sequencing. Only a single major-pathologic-response sample was available for clonality analysis. From pretherapy to surgery, tumor richness and clonality rose with dual therapy.

CDR1 SEHNR and CDR2 FQNEAQ come from the germline V gene (reference sequence). The CDR3 contains 13 residues. The ends were cut back, 4 bases at V and 2 bases at J, with 9 bases in the middle. This TCR came from an adult with non-small cell lung cancer. Some clones in this sample may be carry-over from other donors' samples. V and J are TRBV7-9 and TRBJ2-7, with D uncertain. The sequencing used blood, collected after neoadjuvant nivolumab, alone or with ipilimumab, at or shortly before surgery. The CDR3: CASSYDPTYEQYF. The CDR3 DNA reads TGTGCCAGCAGCTATGATCCTACCTACGAGCAGTACTTC. Full variable domain (missing parts from reference TRBV7-9 and TRBJ2-7): DTGVSQNPRHKITKRGQNVTFRCDPISEHNRLYWYRQTLGQGPEFLTYFQNEAQLEKSRLLSDRFSAERPKGSFSTLEIQRTEQGDSAMYLCASSYDPTYEQYFGPGTRLTVT.